This T cell receptor (beta chain) was retrieved from a study of vaccination effects on CD4 cells after COVID-19. Overall study: Antigen-specific CD4+ T cells were expanded with viral peptide pools in the ViraFEST assay before sequencing. Pre-vaccine samples were drawn 16 days and one week before the first dose. The study's findings and limits: Late post-vaccination, clones induced by infection and those induced by vaccine underwent marked clonal contraction.

Investigators separated out CD4+ T cells once about eleven days of culture had passed. The authors replaced half the medium with IL-2 medium on days 3 and 7. Germline V CDR1 and CDR2: WNHNN, SYGVQD (reference sequence). The CDR3 has 13 amino acids. About this clone itself: Its matching antigen is unknown.

The table came from immunoSEQ multiplex PCR; TCRdb's copy has only in-frame clones and leaves some out. The sample has under 50,000 clones; about 75% are singletons. The clonotype was recovered from a human donor who had a prior SARS-CoV-2 infection. Sequenced here: CD4+ T cells from PBMCs cultured without peptide, sampled before COVID-19 vaccination. The chain combines TRBV10-1 with TRBJ2-1; 10 bases are shared with TRBD2. The CDR3 DNA is TGCACAACAAGGGGTAGCGGGGGGAATGAGCAGTTCTTC. Its translation is CTTRGSGGNEQFF.